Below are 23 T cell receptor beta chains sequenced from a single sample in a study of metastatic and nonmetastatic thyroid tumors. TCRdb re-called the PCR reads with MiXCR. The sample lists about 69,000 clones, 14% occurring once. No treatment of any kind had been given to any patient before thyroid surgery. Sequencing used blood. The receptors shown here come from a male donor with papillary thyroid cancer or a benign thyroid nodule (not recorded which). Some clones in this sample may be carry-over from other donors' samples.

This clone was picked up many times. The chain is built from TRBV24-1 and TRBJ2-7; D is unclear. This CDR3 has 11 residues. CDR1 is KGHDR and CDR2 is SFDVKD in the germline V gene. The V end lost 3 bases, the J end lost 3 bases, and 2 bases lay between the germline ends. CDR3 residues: CATSDLYEQYF. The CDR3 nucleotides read TGTGCCACCAGTGATCTCTACGAGCAGTACTTC.

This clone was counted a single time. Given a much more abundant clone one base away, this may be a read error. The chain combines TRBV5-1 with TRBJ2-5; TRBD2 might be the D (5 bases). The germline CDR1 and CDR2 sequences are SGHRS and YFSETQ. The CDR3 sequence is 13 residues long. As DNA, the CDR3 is TGCGCCAGCAGCCGGGGTCCCCAAGATACCCAGTACTTC. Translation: CASSRGPQDTQYF.

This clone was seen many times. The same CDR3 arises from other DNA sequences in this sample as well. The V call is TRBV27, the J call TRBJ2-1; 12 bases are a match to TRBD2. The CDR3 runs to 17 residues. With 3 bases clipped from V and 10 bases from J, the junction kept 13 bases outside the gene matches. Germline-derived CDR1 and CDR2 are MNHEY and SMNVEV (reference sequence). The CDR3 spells CASSFGDLAGGPREQFF. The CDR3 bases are TGTGCCAGCAGTTTCGGGGACCTAGCGGGAGGGCCGAGGGAGCAGTTCTTC.

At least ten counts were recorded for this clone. The CDR3 is CASSGDTNQPQHF. The CDR3 coding sequence is TGTGCCAGCAGCGGTGATACCAACCAGCCCCAGCATTTT. The genes are TRBV9 and TRBJ1-5; D is undetermined. CDR1 SGDLS and CDR2 YYNGEE come from the germline V gene. V dropped 3 bases and J dropped 7 bases, with 11 bases sitting between them. The CDR3 has 13 residues.

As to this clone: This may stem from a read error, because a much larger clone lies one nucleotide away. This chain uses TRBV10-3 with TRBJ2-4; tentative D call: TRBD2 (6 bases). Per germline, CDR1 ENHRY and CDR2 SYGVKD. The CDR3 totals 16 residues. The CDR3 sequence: CSISDSRGIAKNIQYF. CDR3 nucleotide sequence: TGTTCCATCAGTGATTCGCGGGGTATTGCCAAAAACATTCAGTACTTC.

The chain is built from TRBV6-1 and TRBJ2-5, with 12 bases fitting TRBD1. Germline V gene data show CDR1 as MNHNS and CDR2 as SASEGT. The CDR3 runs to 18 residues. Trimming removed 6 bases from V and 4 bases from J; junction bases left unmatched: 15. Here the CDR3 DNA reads TGTGCCAGCAGCCGTCTACCTTCCGGGACAGGGGGCAGAGAGACCCAGTACTTC. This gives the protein CASSRLPSGTGGRETQYF.

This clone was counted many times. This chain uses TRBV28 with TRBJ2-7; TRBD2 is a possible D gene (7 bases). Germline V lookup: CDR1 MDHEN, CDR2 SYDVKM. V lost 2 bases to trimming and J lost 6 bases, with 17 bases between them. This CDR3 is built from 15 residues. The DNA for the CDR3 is TGTGCCAGCAGTTTACCGGGGGGCGAGATTAGCGAGCAGTACTTC. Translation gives CASSLPGGEISEQYF.

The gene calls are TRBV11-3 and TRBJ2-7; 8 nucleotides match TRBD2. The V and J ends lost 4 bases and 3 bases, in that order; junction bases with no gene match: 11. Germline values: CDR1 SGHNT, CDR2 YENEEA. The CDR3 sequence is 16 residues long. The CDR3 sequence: CASSSTTSGPHYEQYF. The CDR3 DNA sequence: TGTGCCAGCAGCTCAACAACTAGCGGACCTCACTACGAGCAGTACTTC. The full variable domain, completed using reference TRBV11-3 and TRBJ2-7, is EAGVVQSPRYKIIEKKQPVAFWCNPISGHNTLYWYLQNLGQGPELLIRYENEEAVDDSQLPKDRFSAERLKGVDSTLKIQPAELGDSAVYLCASSSTTSGPHYEQYFGPGTRLTVT.

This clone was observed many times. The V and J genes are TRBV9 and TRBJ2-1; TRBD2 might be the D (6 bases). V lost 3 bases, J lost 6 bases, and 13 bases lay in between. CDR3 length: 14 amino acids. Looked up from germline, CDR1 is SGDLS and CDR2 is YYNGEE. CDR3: CASSGSGGVNEQFF. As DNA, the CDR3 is TGTGCCAGCAGCGGTAGCGGAGGCGTCAATGAGCAGTTCTTC.

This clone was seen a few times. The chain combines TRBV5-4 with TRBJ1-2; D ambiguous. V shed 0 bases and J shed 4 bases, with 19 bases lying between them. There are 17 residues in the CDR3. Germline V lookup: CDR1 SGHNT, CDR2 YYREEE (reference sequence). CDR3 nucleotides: TGTGCCAGCAGCTTGGGTGTTCGGGCAAGGGATGGCTATGGCTACACCTTC. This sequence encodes CASSLGVRARDGYGYTF.

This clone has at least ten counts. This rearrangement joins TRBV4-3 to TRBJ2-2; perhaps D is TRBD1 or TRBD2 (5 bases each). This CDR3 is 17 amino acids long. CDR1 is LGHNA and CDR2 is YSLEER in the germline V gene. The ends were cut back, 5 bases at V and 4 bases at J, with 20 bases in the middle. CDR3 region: CASSSSLGTEVTGELFF. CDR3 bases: TGCGCCAGCAGCTCCTCTTTGGGGACGGAAGTCACCGGGGAGCTGTTTTTT.

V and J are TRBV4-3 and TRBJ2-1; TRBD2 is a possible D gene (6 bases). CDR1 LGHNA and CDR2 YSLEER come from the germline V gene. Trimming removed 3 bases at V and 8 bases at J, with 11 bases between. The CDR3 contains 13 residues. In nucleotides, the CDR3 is TGCGCCAGCAGCCACGGGGGTAGGGATGAGCAGTTCTTC. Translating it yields CASSHGGRDEQFF.

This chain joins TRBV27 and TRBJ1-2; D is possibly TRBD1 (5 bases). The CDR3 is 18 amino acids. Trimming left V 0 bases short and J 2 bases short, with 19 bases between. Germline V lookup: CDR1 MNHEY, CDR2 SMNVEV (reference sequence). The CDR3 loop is CASSLSGRAVGWNYGYTF. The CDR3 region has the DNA TGTGCCAGCAGTTTATCAGGCAGGGCGGTTGGTTGGAACTATGGCTACACCTTC.

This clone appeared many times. The CDR3 DNA sequence: TGTGCCAGCTCACCAAATCGGGTGGGGAACAATCAGCCCCAGCATTTT. Protein product: CASSPNRVGNNQPQHF. The rearrangement joins TRBV18 to TRBJ1-5; D gene uncertain. V was trimmed by 2 bases and J by 3 bases, leaving 14 bases between them. Germline loops: CDR1 KGHSH, CDR2 LQKENI. The CDR3 consists of 16 residues.

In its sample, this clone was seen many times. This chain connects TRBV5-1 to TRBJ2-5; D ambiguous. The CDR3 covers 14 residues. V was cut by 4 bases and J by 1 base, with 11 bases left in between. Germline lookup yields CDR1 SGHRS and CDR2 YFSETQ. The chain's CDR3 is CASSQHTFQETQYF. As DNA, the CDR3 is TGCGCCAGCAGCCAACACACCTTCCAAGAGACCCAGTACTTC.

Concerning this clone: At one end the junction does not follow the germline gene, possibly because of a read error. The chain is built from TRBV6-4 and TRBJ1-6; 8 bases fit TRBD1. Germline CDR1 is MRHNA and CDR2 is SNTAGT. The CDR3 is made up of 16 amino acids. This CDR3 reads CASGDSTGTGNSPLHF. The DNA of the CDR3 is TGTGCCAGCGGTGACTCGACCGGGACAGGAAATTCACCCCTCCACTTT.

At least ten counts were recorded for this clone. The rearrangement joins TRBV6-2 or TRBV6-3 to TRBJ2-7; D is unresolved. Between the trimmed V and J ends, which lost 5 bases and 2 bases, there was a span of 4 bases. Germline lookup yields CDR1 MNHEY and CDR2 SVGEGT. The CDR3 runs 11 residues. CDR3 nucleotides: TGTGCCAGCAGTATCGCCTACGAGCAGTACTTC. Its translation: CASSIAYEQYF.

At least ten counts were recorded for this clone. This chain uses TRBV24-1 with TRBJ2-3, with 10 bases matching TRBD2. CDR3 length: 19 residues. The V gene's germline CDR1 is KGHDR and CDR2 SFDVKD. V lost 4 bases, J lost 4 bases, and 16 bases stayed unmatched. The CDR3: CATSDPPLAGVPDPDTQYF. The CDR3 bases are TGTGCCACCAGTGACCCGCCTCTAGCGGGAGTACCGGATCCAGATACGCAGTATTTT.

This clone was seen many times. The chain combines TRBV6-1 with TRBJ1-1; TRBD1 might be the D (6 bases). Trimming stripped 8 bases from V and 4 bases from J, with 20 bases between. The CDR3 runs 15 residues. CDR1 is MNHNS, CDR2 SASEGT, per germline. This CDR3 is CASEVRGQGSTEAFF. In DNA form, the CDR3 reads TGTGCCAGCGAGGTGAGGGGACAAGGGAGCACTGAAGCTTTCTTT.

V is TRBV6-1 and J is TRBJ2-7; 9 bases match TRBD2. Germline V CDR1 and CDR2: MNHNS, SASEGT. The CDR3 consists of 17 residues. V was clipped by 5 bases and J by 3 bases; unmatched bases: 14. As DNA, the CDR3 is TGTGCCAGCAGTCTTTTTTCGATAGCGGGGGAGTTCTACGAGCAGTACTTC. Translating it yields CASSLFSIAGEFYEQYF.

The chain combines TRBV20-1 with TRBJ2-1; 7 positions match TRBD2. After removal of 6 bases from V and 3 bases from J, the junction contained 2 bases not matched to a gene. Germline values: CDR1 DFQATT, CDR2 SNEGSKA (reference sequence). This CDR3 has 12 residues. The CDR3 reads CSAAGDYNEQFF. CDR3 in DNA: TGCAGTGCGGCGGGGGACTACAATGAGCAGTTCTTC.

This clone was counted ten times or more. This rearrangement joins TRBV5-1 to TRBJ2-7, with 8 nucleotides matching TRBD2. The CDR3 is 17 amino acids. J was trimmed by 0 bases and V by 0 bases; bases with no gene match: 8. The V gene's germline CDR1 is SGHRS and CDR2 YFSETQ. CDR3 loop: CASSLADSSGASYEQYF. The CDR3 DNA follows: TGCGCCAGCAGCTTGGCAGATAGTAGCGGGGCCTCCTACGAGCAGTACTTC. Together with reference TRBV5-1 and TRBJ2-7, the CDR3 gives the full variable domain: KAGVTQTPRYLIKTRGQQVTLSCSPISGHRSVSWYQQTPGQGLQFLFEYFSETQRNKGNFPGRFSGRQFSNSRSEMNVSTLELGDSALYLCASSLADSSGASYEQYFGPGTRLTVT.

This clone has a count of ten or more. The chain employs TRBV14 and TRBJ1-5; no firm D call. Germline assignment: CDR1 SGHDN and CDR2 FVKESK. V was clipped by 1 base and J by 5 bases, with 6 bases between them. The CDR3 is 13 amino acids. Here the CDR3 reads CASSQGLDQPQHF. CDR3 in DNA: TGTGCCAGCAGCCAAGGACTAGATCAGCCCCAGCATTTT.